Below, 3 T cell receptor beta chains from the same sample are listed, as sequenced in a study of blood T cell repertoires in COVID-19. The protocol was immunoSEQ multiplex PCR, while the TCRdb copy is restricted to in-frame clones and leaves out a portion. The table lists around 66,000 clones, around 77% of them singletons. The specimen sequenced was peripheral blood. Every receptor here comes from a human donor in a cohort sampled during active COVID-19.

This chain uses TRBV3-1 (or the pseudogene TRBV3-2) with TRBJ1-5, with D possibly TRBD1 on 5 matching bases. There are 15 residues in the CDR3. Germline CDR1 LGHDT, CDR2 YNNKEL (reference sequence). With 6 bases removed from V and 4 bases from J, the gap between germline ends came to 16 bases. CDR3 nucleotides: TGTGCCAGCAGTGCCGGGACTGCGGTAAATCAGCCCCAGCATTTT. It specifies CASSAGTAVNQPQHF.

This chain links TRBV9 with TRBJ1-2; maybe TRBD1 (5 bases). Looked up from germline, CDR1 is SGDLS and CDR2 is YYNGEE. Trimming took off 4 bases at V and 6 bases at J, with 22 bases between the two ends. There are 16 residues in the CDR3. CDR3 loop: CASSPPSGRDSNGYTF. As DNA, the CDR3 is TGTGCCAGCAGCCCCCCCAGCGGCAGGGACTCTAATGGCTACACCTTC.

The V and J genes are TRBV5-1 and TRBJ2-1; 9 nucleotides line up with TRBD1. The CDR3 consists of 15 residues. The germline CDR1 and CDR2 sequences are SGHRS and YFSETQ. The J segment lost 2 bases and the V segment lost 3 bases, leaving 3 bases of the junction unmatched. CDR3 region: CASSSGQGPYNEQFF. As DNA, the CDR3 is TGCGCCAGCAGCTCCGGACAGGGGCCCTACAATGAGCAGTTCTTC.